This TCR beta chain was captured in a study of cytomegalovirus exposure and HLA in healthy donors. The CDR3 contains 14 residues. V was clipped by 5 bases and J by 2 bases; unmatched bases: 6. Germline assignment: CDR1 SEHNR and CDR2 FQNEAQ (reference sequence). Donors sampled were nominally healthy, though unrecorded immune exposures were likely. This PCR relied on a set of 60 Vbeta primers and 13 Jbeta primers. Clones were read by immunoSEQ multiplex PCR, and TCRdb kept only the in-frame ones, dropping some. The sample spans approximately 120,000 clones; the ten largest clones claim 0.9% to 1.2%. The chain has TRBV7-9 and TRBJ2-7; 7 bases align to TRBD1. This sequence originates from a man aged 18 to 35 in good health and CMV-seronegative. The source material was PBMCs. This CDR3 reads CASSGTVYTYEQYF. The CDR3, as DNA: TGTGCCAGCAGCGGGACAGTGTACACCTACGAGCAGTACTTC.